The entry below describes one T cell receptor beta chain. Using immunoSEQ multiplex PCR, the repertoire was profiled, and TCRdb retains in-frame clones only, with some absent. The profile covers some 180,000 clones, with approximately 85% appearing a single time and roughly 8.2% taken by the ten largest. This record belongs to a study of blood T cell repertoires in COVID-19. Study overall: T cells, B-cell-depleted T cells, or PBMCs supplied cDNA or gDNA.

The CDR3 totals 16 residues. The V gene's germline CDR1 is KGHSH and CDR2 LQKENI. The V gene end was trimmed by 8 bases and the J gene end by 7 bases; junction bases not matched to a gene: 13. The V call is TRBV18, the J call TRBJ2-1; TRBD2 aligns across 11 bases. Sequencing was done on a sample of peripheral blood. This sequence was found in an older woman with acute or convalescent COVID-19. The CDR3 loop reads CASLPGLGTSGNEQFF. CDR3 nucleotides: TGTGCCAGCCTACCTGGGTTAGGGACTAGCGGAAATGAGCAGTTCTTC.